The rows below give T cell receptor beta chains drawn from one sample of a study of T cell responses to AZD1222 COVID-19 vaccine. Generated by immunoSEQ multiplex PCR, the TCRdb table keeps only in-frame clones and is missing some. Here the sample spans 55,000 to 80,000 clones, roughly 89% being singletons. Sequences were derived from peripheral blood, sampled on day 0 of AZD1222 vaccination. The receptor source for this set is an adult in good health. CDR3s include the opening cysteine and the closing phenylalanine or tryptophan. Each record gives: V gene, D gene, J gene, clone size, CDR3 DNA, CDR3 protein. A D gene is named only where the DNA matches it firmly. Clone size is not always given. Where it is, it says once, few, many or a class for expanded clones.

v_gene: TRBV7-6; d_gene: .; j_gene: TRBJ2-5; abundance: .; CDR3nt: TGTGCCAGCAGCTCCGGGGGCAGCGGGATGGGGGAGACCCAGTACTTC; CDR3aa: CASSSGGSGMGETQYF
v_gene: TRBV5-1; d_gene: TRBD2; j_gene: TRBJ2-7; abundance: .; CDR3nt: TGCGCCAGCAGCTTGGCCTCAGGAGCGGGAAACTCCTACGAGCAGTACTTC; CDR3aa: CASSLASGAGNSYEQYF
v_gene: TRBV27; d_gene: .; j_gene: TRBJ1-5; abundance: .; CDR3nt: TGTGCCAGCAGTTTAGGGGCAGGGCGTTATAGCAATCAGCCCCAGCATTTT; CDR3aa: CASSLGAGRYSNQPQHF
v_gene: TRBV2; d_gene: .; j_gene: TRBJ1-4; abundance: .; CDR3nt: TGTGCCAGCAGTGGAGCGGGTAATGAAAAACTGTTTTTT; CDR3aa: CASSGAGNEKLFF
v_gene: TRBV29-1; d_gene: TRBD1; j_gene: TRBJ2-5; abundance: .; CDR3nt: TGCAGCGCCACAGGGGGACAGGGGCAAGAGACCCAGTACTTC; CDR3aa: CSATGGQGQETQYF
v_gene: TRBV3-1/TRBV3-2; d_gene: .; j_gene: TRBJ2-3; abundance: .; CDR3nt: TGTGCCAGCAGCCTCCTTTCTACTAGCCGAGATACGCAGTATTTT; CDR3aa: CASSLLSTSRDTQYF
v_gene: TRBV5-1; d_gene: TRBD2; j_gene: TRBJ2-2; abundance: .; CDR3nt: TGCGCCAGCAGCTTGGGACTAGCGGTGAACACCGGGGAGCTGTTTTTT; CDR3aa: CASSLGLAVNTGELFF
v_gene: TRBV5-4; d_gene: TRBD1; j_gene: TRBJ1-2; abundance: .; CDR3nt: TGTGCCAGCAGCCCCGAAACAGGGGGCGCGTTCTATGGCTACACCTTC; CDR3aa: CASSPETGGAFYGYTF
v_gene: TRBV19; d_gene: TRBD1; j_gene: TRBJ2-7; abundance: .; CDR3nt: TGTGCCAGTAGTACCCAGGGGGCGTACGAGCAGTACTTC; CDR3aa: CASSTQGAYEQYF
v_gene: TRBV9; d_gene: .; j_gene: TRBJ2-7; abundance: .; CDR3nt: TGTGCCAGCAGCGTAGGGTCGGGGGCAGGTATCAACGAGCAGTACTTC; CDR3aa: CASSVGSGAGINEQYF
v_gene: TRBV5-8; d_gene: TRBD2; j_gene: TRBJ2-3; abundance: .; CDR3nt: TGTGCCAGCAGCTTGGATTTCGGGGGGACAGATACGCAGTATTTT; CDR3aa: CASSLDFGGTDTQYF
v_gene: TRBV6-5; d_gene: .; j_gene: TRBJ1-2; abundance: once; CDR3nt: TGTGCCAGTGGAAAGGGAGGGGTCTATGGCTACACCTTC; CDR3aa: CASGKGGVYGYTF
v_gene: TRBV7-2; d_gene: TRBD2; j_gene: TRBJ2-7; abundance: many; CDR3nt: TGTGCCAGCAGCTTAGAGCGGACTAGCTGGAACTACGAGCAGTACTTC; CDR3aa: CASSLERTSWNYEQYF
v_gene: TRBV7-9; d_gene: .; j_gene: TRBJ1-5; abundance: .; CDR3nt: TGTGCCAGCAGCCCCCTCGATCAGCCCCAGCATTTT; CDR3aa: CASSPLDQPQHF
v_gene: TRBV2; d_gene: .; j_gene: TRBJ1-3; abundance: .; CDR3nt: TGTGCCAGCGCCCCCTGGCCGGACACCATATATTTT; CDR3aa: CASAPWPDTIYF
v_gene: TRBV2; d_gene: .; j_gene: TRBJ2-7; abundance: few; CDR3nt: TGTGCCAGCAGTGACCCACCATTTGCCCGGGACAACTACGAGCAGTACTTC; CDR3aa: CASSDPPFARDNYEQYF
v_gene: TRBV4-1; d_gene: .; j_gene: TRBJ2-5; abundance: .; CDR3nt: TGCGCCAGCAGCCAAGATAACTACGGGGAGACCCAGTACTTC; CDR3aa: CASSQDNYGETQYF
v_gene: TRBV28; d_gene: .; j_gene: TRBJ1-1; abundance: .; CDR3nt: TGTGCCAGCTCAAAACGGGGCTTAATGAACACTGAAGCTTTCTTT; CDR3aa: CASSKRGLMNTEAFF
v_gene: TRBV3-1/TRBV3-2; d_gene: TRBD2; j_gene: TRBJ2-1; abundance: .; CDR3nt: TGTGCCAGCAGCCCGACTAGCGGGGTAATTTCCTACAATGAGCAGTTCTTC; CDR3aa: CASSPTSGVISYNEQFF
v_gene: TRBV9; d_gene: .; j_gene: TRBJ1-2; abundance: .; CDR3nt: TGTGCCAGCAGCCCCTTAGGAGGGATCTATGGCTACACCTTC; CDR3aa: CASSPLGGIYGYTF
v_gene: TRBV6-2/TRBV6-3; d_gene: .; j_gene: TRBJ1-5; abundance: once; CDR3nt: TGTGCCAGCAGTTATGTCCAGGGGAGCCAGCCCCAGCATTTT; CDR3aa: CASSYVQGSQPQHF
v_gene: TRBV18; d_gene: .; j_gene: TRBJ1-1; abundance: .; CDR3nt: TGTGCCAGCTCACGAGACCCCCTTGGGAACACTGAAGCTTTCTTT; CDR3aa: CASSRDPLGNTEAFF
v_gene: TRBV7-9; d_gene: TRBD1; j_gene: TRBJ1-5; abundance: few; CDR3nt: TGTGCCAGCAGCTTATCCAGGGGGCAGGGCAATCAGCCCCAGCATTTT; CDR3aa: CASSLSRGQGNQPQHF
v_gene: TRBV14; d_gene: .; j_gene: TRBJ1-1; abundance: .; CDR3nt: TGTGCCAGCAGCCAGTTCCAGACCAGCACTGAAGCTTTCTTT; CDR3aa: CASSQFQTSTEAFF
v_gene: TRBV28; d_gene: .; j_gene: TRBJ2-7; abundance: .; CDR3nt: TGTGCCAGCAGTTTAGTTACCAGTCCAGGCTACGAGCAGTACTTC; CDR3aa: CASSLVTSPGYEQYF
v_gene: TRBV7-2; d_gene: .; j_gene: TRBJ2-3; abundance: .; CDR3nt: TGTGCCAGCAGCCCGGACTCATTGGGCACAGATACGCAGTATTTT; CDR3aa: CASSPDSLGTDTQYF
v_gene: TRBV4-2; d_gene: .; j_gene: TRBJ1-2; abundance: .; CDR3nt: TGTGCCAGCAGCCGAACAGGTCAAGCTAACTATGGCTACACCTTC; CDR3aa: CASSRTGQANYGYTF